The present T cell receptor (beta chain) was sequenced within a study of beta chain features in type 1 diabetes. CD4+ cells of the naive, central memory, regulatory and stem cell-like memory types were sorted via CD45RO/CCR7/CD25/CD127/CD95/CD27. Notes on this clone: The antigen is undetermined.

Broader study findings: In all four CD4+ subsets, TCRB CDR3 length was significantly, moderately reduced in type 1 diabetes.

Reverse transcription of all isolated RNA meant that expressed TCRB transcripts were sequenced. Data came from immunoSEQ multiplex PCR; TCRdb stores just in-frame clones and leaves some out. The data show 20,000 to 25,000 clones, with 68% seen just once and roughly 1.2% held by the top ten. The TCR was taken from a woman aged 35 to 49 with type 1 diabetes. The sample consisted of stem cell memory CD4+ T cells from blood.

This CDR3 is CASSLSGGSQETQYF. The CDR3 nucleotides are TGTGCCAGCAGCCTTAGCGGGGGATCTCAAGAGACCCAGTACTTC. V usage is TRBV7-2 and J usage is TRBJ2-5; 9 bases are a match to TRBD2. CDR3 length: 15 residues. CDR1 is SGHTA and CDR2 is FQGNSA in the germline V gene. Trimming at V came to 5 bases and at J to 2 bases, leaving 6 bases not matched to a gene.